This TCR beta chain was retrieved from a study of cytomegalovirus exposure and HLA in healthy donors. Study-wide results and caveats: For most subjects, TCR beta sequences were reported to predict HLA-A and HLA-B alleles with accuracy.

Nominal health characterized the donors when sampled, though unrecorded immune exposures were likely. In regard to this clone: Antigen specificity is unknown.

The PCR had 60 Vbeta and 13 Jbeta primers. The authors' processing: An analysis that came later counted around 80 million unique TCR beta chains, around 12 million shared. TCRdb keeps only in-frame clones here, not all; method: immunoSEQ multiplex PCR. V and J calls plus clone size are reproduced from that table; the DNA served to infer D and trimming. The top ten clones hold approximately 1.8% of a sample with fewer than 200,000 clones, around 75% of them seen once. The V and J ends lost 5 bases and 5 bases, in that order; junction bases with no gene match: 8. CDR1 and CDR2 from the germline V gene are SNHLY and FYNNEI. The CDR3 length is 16 residues.

The chain employs TRBV2 and TRBJ1-5; 11 positions match TRBD1. The sequenced sample was PBMCs. The TCR originated in a woman in her thirties in good health and CMV-seronegative. CDR3 DNA sequence: TGTGCCAGCAGTCCCGGACAGGGGGCTATGTATCAGCCCCAGCATTTT. The encoded protein is CASSPGQGAMYQPQHF.